What follows are 5 T cell receptor beta chains derived from one specimen sequenced in a study of T cell responses to AZD1222 COVID-19 vaccine (dated by TCRdb to 2020 to 2022). Libraries were built with the immunoSEQ multiplex PCR assay. This immuneACCESS table, as held by TCRdb, lists in-frame sequences with V and J called but not all clones. Of the missing ones, under half trace to an unresolved V gene in checked studies; the others have no known cause. The sample has 65,000 to 70,000 clones on record, around nine tenths of them singletons. Of the sample, roughly 7.3% falls within the top ten clones. The time point label for this specimen denotes: baseline before first vaccination. Here the sequenced sample was peripheral blood, taken on day 0 of AZD1222 vaccination. These receptors were taken from an adult in good health.

The chain has TRBV7-8 and TRBJ2-1, with D maybe TRBD2 (6 bases). CDR3 length: 19 residues. V dropped 6 bases and J dropped 0 bases, with 24 bases sitting between them. The germline gives CDR1 SGHVS, CDR2 FQNEAQ. CDR3 sequence: CASSRSLEIAESSYNEQFF. CDR3 nucleotide sequence: TGTGCCAGCAGTCGAAGCTTAGAGATAGCGGAGAGCTCCTACAATGAGCAGTTCTTC.

This chain links TRBV29-1 with TRBJ1-2; D perhaps matches TRBD1 (5 bases). Germline-derived CDR1 and CDR2 are SQVTM and ANQGSEA. The CDR3 loop spans 13 amino acids. V lost 6 bases, J lost 7 bases, and 18 bases lay in between. DNA of the CDR3: TGCAGCGTGCCGCTAGGGGCATCTCCTGGCTACACCTTC. As protein: CSVPLGASPGYTF.

By frequency in the sample, this clone is medium-sized. V gene TRBV6-4 combines with J gene TRBJ2-1; 12 nucleotides agree with TRBD2. V was pared by 5 bases and J by 8 bases, with 7 bases of the junction left unmatched. Germline lookup yields CDR1 MRHNA and CDR2 SNTAGT. This CDR3 region has 15 residues. The CDR3 reads CASSILAGGRDEQFF. The CDR3 DNA reads TGTGCCAGCAGTATCCTAGCGGGAGGGCGAGATGAGCAGTTCTTC.

CDR3 in amino acids: CASSLGRTSGRSAGELFF. CDR3 bases: TGTGCCAGCAGCTTAGGACGGACTAGCGGGAGGAGTGCCGGGGAGCTGTTTTTT. V is TRBV7-8 and J is TRBJ2-2, with 14 bases aligning to TRBD2. Germline loops: CDR1 SGHVS, CDR2 FQNEAQ. The CDR3 consists of 18 residues. J was trimmed by 6 bases and V by 1 base; bases with no gene match: 7.

This chain connects TRBV7-9 to TRBJ2-1; D might be TRBD1 (6 bases). CDR1 and CDR2 from the germline V gene are SEHNR and FQNEAQ (reference sequence). Trimming removed 1 base at V and 0 bases at J, with 13 bases between. The CDR3 totals 17 residues. CDR3 coding DNA: TGTGCCAGCAGCTTAGAGCCAGGGGCGAGCTCCTACAATGAGCAGTTCTTC. It yields the protein CASSLEPGASSYNEQFF.